Shown below are 29 T cell receptor beta chains from a single sample sequenced in a study of T cell responses to AZD1222 COVID-19 vaccine. The protocol was immunoSEQ multiplex PCR, while the TCRdb copy is restricted to in-frame clones and leaves out a portion. Of 130,000 or so clones detected, around 94% appear once; the ten largest clones hold approximately 6.3%. This specimen was peripheral blood, taken on day 0 of AZD1222 vaccination. Receptors originate from an adult in good health.

The chain carries TRBV5-1 and TRBJ2-1; the match to TRBD2 covers 8 bases. Looked up from germline, CDR1 is SGHRS and CDR2 is YFSETQ. V was clipped by 1 base and J by 2 bases; unmatched bases: 8. This CDR3 region has 17 residues. CDR3 bases: TGCGCCAGCAGCTTGTGGCCTAGCGGGCCCGCCTACAATGAGCAGTTCTTC. Translation gives CASSLWPSGPAYNEQFF.

The CDR3 protein is CASSFGTRYGYTF. The DNA of the CDR3 is TGTGCCAGCAGTTTCGGGACACGCTATGGCTACACCTTC. The V call is TRBV12-3 or TRBV12-4, the J call TRBJ1-2; a weak D match, TRBD1 (6 bases). Trimming cost V 3 bases and J 4 bases, with 9 bases left between them. The CDR3 runs to 13 residues.

J is TRBJ2-7 and V is TRBV30, with TRBD1 matching 10 bases. The germline V gene encodes CDR1 GTSNPN and CDR2 SVGIG (reference sequence). Trimming took 4 bases from V and 4 from J; bases not matched to a gene: 4. The CDR3 covers 13 residues. The CDR3 bases are TGTGCCTGGACGCGGGACAGGGGTTACGAGCAGTACTTC. Translating gives CAWTRDRGYEQYF.

In nucleotides, the CDR3 is TGTGCCACCAGTGGATATTTGGGCACGCAGTATTTT. The encoded protein is CATSGYLGTQYF. The chain has TRBV24-1 and TRBJ2-3; D is unresolved. Looked up from germline, CDR1 is KGHDR and CDR2 is SFDVKD. V lost 5 bases and J lost 9, with 11 bases in between. The CDR3 consists of 12 residues.

This chain connects TRBV11-3 to TRBJ2-2, with D maybe TRBD1 (5 bases). The CDR3 sequence is 15 residues long. V lost 4 bases and J 6 bases, leaving 15 bases between the germline ends. CDR1 and CDR2 from the germline V gene are SGHNT and YENEEA. Written as DNA, the CDR3 is TGTGCCAGCAGCTCCATCGACAGTCCCCCCGGGGAGCTGTTTTTT. This sequence encodes CASSSIDSPPGELFF.

The table lists this clone with a few counts. The chain recombines TRBV5-4 with TRBJ1-1; 8 bases are a match to TRBD1. This CDR3 is built from 14 residues. Unmatched junction bases numbered 9, after V lost 5 bases and J lost 6 bases. Per germline, CDR1 SGHNT and CDR2 YYREEE (reference sequence). As DNA, the CDR3 is TGTGCCAGCAGAAACGCAGGGGGCCGGGCTGAAGCTTTCTTT. Translating it yields CASRNAGGRAEAFF.

This clone was counted a single time. The chain carries TRBV28 and TRBJ1-3; the D gene is possibly TRBD1 (6 bases). Per the germline V gene, CDR1 is MDHEN and CDR2 is SYDVKM. The CDR3 loop spans 15 amino acids. With 5 bases removed from V and 4 bases from J, the gap between germline ends came to 15 bases. CDR3 amino acids: CASSLGTNKGNTIYF. The CDR3 nucleotides read TGTGCCAGCAGTCTGGGGACAAACAAAGGAAACACCATATATTTT.

The chain carries TRBV5-6 and TRBJ2-1; 10 nucleotides match TRBD2. The CDR3 extends over 18 amino acids. Trimming took 4 bases from V and 8 from J; bases not matched to a gene: 18. Germline V gene sequence: CDR1 SGHDT, CDR2 YYEEEE. CDR3 loop: CASSPFFPELAGAYEQFF. CDR3 DNA sequence: TGTGCCAGCAGCCCTTTTTTCCCGGAGCTAGCGGGAGCCTATGAGCAGTTCTTC.

The CDR3 DNA sequence: TGTGCCAGCAGTGTGGCGGGACATGCACTTTATAGCAATCAGCCCCAGCATTTT. Translating gives CASSVAGHALYSNQPQHF. The V gene is TRBV6-1, the J gene TRBJ1-5; the D gene is possibly TRBD1 (6 bases). The CDR3 totals 18 residues. Per germline, CDR1 MNHNS and CDR2 SASEGT. V was pared by 4 bases and J by 0 bases, with 19 bases between.

This chain joins TRBV28 and TRBJ1-5, with D possibly matching TRBD1 (5 bases). Trimming removed 3 bases from V and 4 bases from J, with 13 bases in between. Per germline, CDR1 MDHEN and CDR2 SYDVKM. The CDR3 contains 15 residues. CDR3 nucleotide sequence: TGTGCCAGCAGTTTTCAGGGTAGGGCAAATCAGCCCCAGCATTTT. Encoded protein: CASSFQGRANQPQHF.

The J gene is TRBJ2-1, the V gene TRBV7-9, with D perhaps TRBD2 (6 bases). Germline CDR1 reads SEHNR; CDR2 reads FQNEAQ (reference sequence). CDR3 length: 14 residues. The germline V and J ends were trimmed by 1 base and 9 bases, with 13 bases remaining between them. CDR3 nucleotide sequence: TGTGCCAGCAGCTTAGGCGGGACGCTATTTGAGCAGTTCTTC. Its protein product is CASSLGGTLFEQFF.

The chain has TRBV27 and TRBJ1-2; unclear D gene. The germline V gene encodes CDR1 MNHEY and CDR2 SMNVEV (reference sequence). The CDR3 loop spans 15 amino acids. V shed 6 bases and J shed 5 bases, with 19 bases lying between them. The CDR3 spells CASSPAGGLGYGYTF. The CDR3 DNA sequence: TGTGCCAGCAGCCCGGCCGGAGGGCTCGGGTATGGCTACACCTTC.

The chain carries TRBV6-5 and TRBJ1-1; 7 bases are a match to TRBD1. CDR1 and CDR2 from the germline V gene are MNHEY and SVGAGI. The CDR3 loop spans 15 amino acids. Trimming at V came to 4 bases and at J to 2 bases, leaving 7 bases not matched to a gene. CDR3 residues: CASSWVTGRNTEAFF. For the CDR3, the DNA is TGTGCCAGCAGTTGGGTGACAGGGCGAAACACTGAAGCTTTCTTT.

The chain recombines TRBV27 with TRBJ2-3; 7 nucleotides match TRBD2. The CDR3 totals 16 residues. Germline V gene data show CDR1 as MNHEY and CDR2 as SMNVEV (reference sequence). V gave up 4 bases and J gave up 5 bases; unmatched junction bases: 12. This CDR3 reads CASSSREARWKDTQYF. CDR3 coding DNA: TGTGCCAGCAGTTCCCGGGAGGCCCGGTGGAAAGATACGCAGTATTTT.

CDR3 residues: CATPGALSEDTQYF. The CDR3 DNA reads TGTGCCACCCCCGGGGCCTTAAGCGAAGATACGCAGTATTTT. The rearrangement links TRBV19 to TRBJ2-3; possibly TRBD1 or TRBD2 for D (5 bases each). The CDR3 contains 14 residues. Between the trimmed V and J ends, which lost 10 bases and 5 bases, there was a span of 19 bases. Germline assignment: CDR1 LNHDA and CDR2 SQIVND (reference sequence).

V gene TRBV4-1 combines with J gene TRBJ2-2; TRBD2 matches 9 bases. The V segment lost 1 base and the J segment 6 bases; nucleotides outside the gene matches: 9. This CDR3 comprises 17 residues. From germline, CDR1 is MGHRA and CDR2 YSYEKL. The CDR3 sequence: CASSQVISGSISGELFF. The CDR3 region has the DNA TGCGCCAGCAGCCAAGTAATTAGCGGGAGTATCTCCGGGGAGCTGTTTTTT.

The CDR3 coding sequence is TGTGCCAGCAGTTTAAAGCCTCAGCCCTCCTACGAGCAGTACTTC. Translated, it gives CASSLKPQPSYEQYF. This chain links TRBV27 with TRBJ2-7; no clear D. The length of the CDR3 is 15 residues. V lost 2 bases to trimming and J lost 0 bases, with 11 bases between them. Germline V gene lookup returns CDR1 MNHEY and CDR2 SMNVEV (reference sequence).

This chain uses TRBV11-2 with TRBJ1-6; no definite D call. CDR3 length: 12 amino acids. Trimming took 2 bases from V and 7 from J, leaving 3 bases between them. Per the germline V gene, CDR1 is SGHAT and CDR2 is FQNNGV. The CDR3 loop reads CASSLTNSPLHF. The CDR3 nucleotides are TGTGCCAGCAGCTTAACCAATTCACCCCTCCACTTT.

This clone was picked up one time. This chain joins TRBV5-1 and TRBJ2-1; D gene ambiguous. The ends were cut back, 2 bases at V and 4 bases at J, with 7 bases in the middle. Germline V gene lookup returns CDR1 SGHRS and CDR2 YFSETQ. The CDR3 totals 13 residues. The CDR3 loop reads CASSFTRYNEQFF. In DNA, the CDR3 is TGCGCCAGCAGCTTCACCCGGTACAATGAGCAGTTCTTC.

The V call is TRBV6-2 or TRBV6-3, the J call TRBJ1-1, with D perhaps matching TRBD1 (5 bases). V was cut by 2 bases and J by 0 bases, with 10 bases left in between. Per the germline V gene, CDR1 is MNHEY and CDR2 is SVGEGT. The CDR3 runs to 15 residues. Here the CDR3 reads CASSYPTEMNTEAFF. In DNA form, the CDR3 reads TGTGCCAGCAGTTACCCGACAGAAATGAACACTGAAGCTTTCTTT.

The gene calls are TRBV27 and TRBJ2-3, with 7 bases fitting TRBD2. Germline V gene data show CDR1 as MNHEY and CDR2 as SMNVEV (reference sequence). V lost 6 bases to trimming and J lost 0 bases; unmatched junction nucleotides: 12. The CDR3 is 17 amino acids. In DNA, the CDR3 is TGTGCCAGCAGCCCCCTCCGGGAGGACCCTAGCACAGATACGCAGTATTTT. Protein sequence: CASSPLREDPSTDTQYF.

In nucleotides, the CDR3 is TGTGCCAGCAGCTTAGGGACTAGCCCTTACGAGCAGTACTTC. Translating gives CASSLGTSPYEQYF. The chain couples TRBV11-2 to TRBJ2-7; 8 nucleotides align to TRBD2. With V trimmed by 1 base and J by 4 bases, 3 bases remained unmatched. From germline, CDR1 is SGHAT and CDR2 FQNNGV. The CDR3 is 14 amino acids. The full variable domain, its missing parts supplied by reference TRBV11-2 and TRBJ2-7, is EAGVAQSPRYKIIEKRQSVAFWCNPISGHATLYWYQQILGQGPKLLIQFQNNGVVDDSQLPKDRFSAERLKGVDSTLKIQPAKLEDSAVYLCASSLGTSPYEQYFGPGTRLTVT.

This clone was found once. The chain links TRBV6-2 or TRBV6-3 to TRBJ2-1; D possibly corresponds to TRBD2 (5 bases). CDR3 size: 13 residues. The germline V gene encodes CDR1 MNHEY and CDR2 SVGEGT. The ends were cut back, 5 bases at V and 4 bases at J, with 9 bases in the middle. CDR3: CASSLLDYNEQFF. CDR3 in DNA: TGTGCCAGCAGTCTACTAGATTACAATGAGCAGTTCTTC.

The chain recombines TRBV24-1 with TRBJ2-5; no clear D. The germline V and J ends were trimmed by 5 bases and 5 bases, with 8 bases remaining between them. Germline CDR1 is KGHDR and CDR2 is SFDVKD. CDR3 size: 12 residues. The CDR3 sequence is CATSGSKETQYF. CDR3 nucleotides: TGTGCCACCAGTGGTTCAAAGGAGACCCAGTACTTC.

The rearrangement links TRBV29-1 to TRBJ2-3; D ambiguous. Trimming removed 7 bases at V and 4 bases at J, with 18 bases between. The CDR3 consists of 14 residues. Germline CDR1 is SQVTM and CDR2 is ANQGSEA. DNA of the CDR3: TGCAGCGCTGAGGCCGTATCTGGGGCAGATACGCAGTATTTT. Translation: CSAEAVSGADTQYF.

This clone has only a few counts. The genes are TRBV7-2 and TRBJ2-7; D uncertain. The CDR3 consists of 16 residues. Germline V CDR1 and CDR2: SGHTA, FQGNSA. V dropped 0 bases and J dropped 0 bases, with 12 bases sitting between them. CDR3 sequence: CASSLARSISSYEQYF. In DNA, the CDR3 is TGTGCCAGCAGCTTAGCGCGGAGTATCTCCTCCTACGAGCAGTACTTC.

The rearrangement links TRBV7-2 to TRBJ2-7; TRBD1 agrees at 8 bases. The ends lost 1 base at V and 2 bases at J; junction bases unmatched: 4. Looked up from germline, CDR1 is SGHTA and CDR2 is FQGNSA. The CDR3 length is 15 residues. The CDR3 sequence is CASSLDGQGAYEQYF. As DNA, the CDR3 is TGTGCCAGCAGCTTAGACGGACAGGGTGCCTACGAGCAGTACTTC.

J is TRBJ1-3 and V is TRBV2; D unresolved. V was pared by 3 bases and J by 0 bases, with 12 bases between. CDR1 SNHLY and CDR2 FYNNEI come from the germline V gene. The length of the CDR3 is 16 residues. The chain's CDR3 is CASSDRWIRSGNTIYF. The CDR3 nucleotides are TGTGCCAGCAGTGATAGGTGGATTCGCTCTGGAAACACCATATATTTT.

The chain couples TRBV6-5 to TRBJ2-3, with 7 bases matching TRBD2. Germline V gives CDR1 MNHEY, CDR2 SVGAGI. The CDR3 runs to 15 residues. V was pared by 5 bases and J by 6 bases, with 11 bases of the junction left unmatched. The CDR3 DNA reads as TGTGCCAGCAGTCCCTGGGGCGGGAGCCCCGATACGCAGTATTTT. It is translated as CASSPWGGSPDTQYF.